This T cell receptor beta chain was retrieved from a study of blood T cell repertoires in COVID-19. The overall study: Both acute and convalescent COVID-19 samples were obtained from the United States, Italy and Spain. Nucleic acid was either cDNA or gDNA, and it came from T cells, B-cell-depleted T cells, or PBMCs.

This CDR3 is 14 amino acids long. V was clipped by 0 bases and J by 3 bases, with 7 bases between them. Germline CDR1 is SEHNR and CDR2 is FQNEAQ (reference sequence). Concerning this clone: This specimen includes other DNA sequences encoding the same CDR3.

Per the original data handling: Scientists estimated how many nucleated cells there were by amplifying reference gene primers. Assay used: immunoSEQ multiplex PCR; TCRdb lists only in-frame clones, some missing. V and J calls and clone size are copied from that table; D and trimming were computed from the DNA. The sample gives approximately 140,000 clones, around 87% of which show up once; roughly 6.1% is in the top ten. The V and J genes are TRBV7-9 and TRBJ2-3; maybe TRBD2 (6 bases). The source material was peripheral blood. This clonotype was sampled from a man older than 75 with acute or convalescent COVID-19. This CDR3 is CASSLAGRTDTQYF. The CDR3 bases are TGTGCCAGCAGCTTAGCGGGGAGGACAGATACGCAGTATTTT.